This TCR beta chain was obtained from a study of Ad26.COV2.S vaccination and SARS-CoV-2 variants. Specified treatment: some 20 received Ad26.COV2.S at low or high dose, single or two shots; about 5 received placebo; per-sample allocation not given. After the first vaccine or placebo injection, samples were drawn on day 63. Wuhan-strain SARS-CoV-2 spike was expressed by the Ad26 vector that made up the vaccine. Trimming stripped 0 bases from V and 7 bases from J, with 6 bases between. CDR3 length: 12 amino acids. CDR1 and CDR2 from the germline V gene are KGHDR and SFDVKD. Profiling relied on immunoSEQ multiplex PCR, and the TCRdb table lists in-frame clones only, not all of them. The sample shows almost 400,000 clones, approximately 89% of them seen only once.

The specimen comprised peripheral blood, sampled in a trial of Ad26.COV2.S vaccine versus placebo. V and J are TRBV24-1 and TRBJ2-7; D is unclear. The sequence was obtained from a person aged 18-65 years who received the Ad26.COV2.S COVID-19 vaccine or a placebo. CDR3 in DNA: TGTGCCACCAGTGATTTGTTGGATGAGCAGTACTTC. Protein product: CATSDLLDEQYF.